These 29 T cell receptor beta chains were sequenced from one sample in a study of cytomegalovirus exposure and HLA in healthy donors. PCR was performed using 60 Vbeta and 13 Jbeta primers. Using immunoSEQ multiplex PCR, the repertoire was profiled, and TCRdb retains in-frame clones only, with some absent. The clone table shows 90,000 to 120,000 clones, with the ten largest holding about 0.58%. The sample taken for sequencing was PBMCs. The origin of the receptors is a man aged 50-59 years in good health and CMV-seronegative.

The gene calls are TRBV19 and TRBJ1-5; no clear D gene. Looked up from germline, CDR1 is LNHDA and CDR2 is SQIVND (reference sequence). V lost 5 bases and J lost 2, with 10 bases in between. The CDR3 covers 14 residues. The CDR3 sequence is CASSSVAGNQPQHF. In DNA form, the CDR3 reads TGTGCCAGTAGTTCAGTCGCAGGCAATCAGCCCCAGCATTTT.

The chain joins TRBV4-3 to TRBJ1-4; 9 nucleotides align to TRBD1. Germline CDR1 LGHNA, CDR2 YSLEER. CDR3 size: 15 residues. V was clipped by 4 bases and J by 5 bases; unmatched bases: 5. The CDR3 region is CASSRTGTGNEKLFF. CDR3 DNA: TGCGCCAGCAGCCGTACCGGGACAGGGAATGAAAAACTGTTTTTT.

The rearrangement uses TRBV19 and TRBJ2-2, with 7 positions matching TRBD1. Losses at the gene ends were 5 bases for V and 0 bases for J; bases not matched to a gene: 9. Germline CDR1 reads LNHDA; CDR2 reads SQIVND (reference sequence). The CDR3 covers 17 residues. The CDR3 loop is CASSYKTGAANTGELFF. Here the CDR3 DNA reads TGTGCCAGTAGTTATAAAACAGGGGCCGCGAACACCGGGGAGCTGTTTTTT. Variable domain in full (rest from reference TRBV19 and TRBJ2-2): DGGITQSPKYLFRKEGQNVTLSCEQNLNHDAMYWYRQDPGQGLRLIYYSQIVNDFQKGDIAEGYSVSREKKESFPLTVTSAQKNPTAFYLCASSYKTGAANTGELFFGEGSRLTVL.

The chain joins TRBV6-5 to TRBJ1-4; 7 nucleotides match TRBD1. Germline CDR1 is MNHEY and CDR2 is SVGAGI. The length of the CDR3 is 13 residues. Losses at the gene ends were 5 bases for V and 10 bases for J; bases not matched to a gene: 7. CDR3 bases: TGTGCCAGCAGTACCCCGGGACAGCGAAAACTGTTTTTT. Amino acid sequence: CASSTPGQRKLFF.

This chain connects TRBV4-1 to TRBJ2-3; 11 positions agree with TRBD2. V was pared by 1 base and J by 1 base, with 1 base of the junction left unmatched. Germline CDR1 is MGHRA and CDR2 is YSYEKL. The CDR3 consists of 16 residues. The CDR3 sequence: CASSQVAGGRTDTQYF. The CDR3 DNA reads as TGCGCCAGCAGCCAAGTAGCGGGGGGGCGCACAGATACGCAGTATTTT.

V usage is TRBV15 and J usage is TRBJ1-4; no clear D. V lost 0 bases and J lost 0, with 8 bases in between. CDR3 length equals 16 residues. Germline CDR1 and CDR2: LNHNV and YYDKDF (reference sequence). The CDR3 DNA is TGTGCCACCAGCAGAGATGGCGGGGCAACTAATGAAAAACTGTTTTTT. This sequence encodes CATSRDGGATNEKLFF.

The chain uses TRBV7-9 and TRBJ2-7; D might be TRBD1 (6 bases). The CDR3 consists of 13 residues. In germline, CDR1 is SEHNR, CDR2 FQNEAQ (reference sequence). V was cut by 1 base and J by 2 bases, with 6 bases left in between. The CDR3 loop is CASSLGTAYEQYF. CDR3 nucleotides: TGTGCCAGCAGCTTAGGGACAGCCTACGAGCAGTACTTC.

J is TRBJ2-7 and V is TRBV7-2; D possibly corresponds to TRBD1 (5 bases). This CDR3 is built from 14 residues. Trimming removed 5 bases at V and 4 bases at J, with 15 bases between. The V gene's germline CDR1 is SGHTA and CDR2 FQGNSA. DNA of the CDR3: TGTGCCAGCAGCCTCAGGGCAGCAGATTACGAGCAGTACTTC. Its protein product is CASSLRAADYEQYF. The entire variable domain, with the rest obtained from reference TRBV7-2 and TRBJ2-7, is as follows: GAGVSQSPSNKVTEKGKDVELRCDPISGHTALYWYRQSLGQGLEFLIYFQGNSAPDKSGLPSDRFSAERTGGSVSTLTIQRTQQEDSAVYLCASSLRAADYEQYFGPGTRLTVT.

V gene TRBV6-5 combines with J gene TRBJ2-7; possibly TRBD1 for D (6 bases). Trimming left V 3 bases short and J 4 bases short, with 16 bases between. The CDR3 loop spans 15 amino acids. The germline gives CDR1 MNHEY, CDR2 SVGAGI. The DNA of the CDR3 is TGTGCCAGCAGTTATGAGATCAGGGGAGTATACGAGCAGTACTTC. Protein: CASSYEIRGVYEQYF.

The rearrangement joins TRBV27 to TRBJ2-1; maybe TRBD1 (5 bases). The CDR3 covers 13 residues. CDR1 and CDR2 from the germline V gene are MNHEY and SMNVEV (reference sequence). With 8 bases removed from V and 10 bases from J, the gap between germline ends came to 18 bases. The CDR3 spells CASGISGLREQFF. Written as DNA, the CDR3 is TGTGCCAGCGGAATTTCAGGGCTGCGGGAGCAGTTCTTC.

The chain has TRBV7-2 and TRBJ2-5, with D unresolved. Germline V CDR1 and CDR2: SGHTA, FQGNSA. Trimming shortened V by 2 bases and J by 3 bases, and 13 bases separated the two germline ends. This CDR3 contains 15 residues. The CDR3 is CASSLFDRYKETQYF. The CDR3 coding sequence is TGTGCCAGCAGCTTATTTGATCGATACAAAGAGACCCAGTACTTC.

The chain recombines TRBV6-1 with TRBJ2-5; TRBD2 aligns across 8 bases. CDR1 MNHNS and CDR2 SASEGT come from the germline V gene. V was pared by 4 bases and J by 5 bases, with 9 bases of the junction left unmatched. The CDR3 has 15 amino acids. CDR3 nucleotide sequence: TGTGCCAGCAGTGGAGCGGGAGCGGGAGATGAGACCCAGTACTTC. As protein: CASSGAGAGDETQYF.

The chain joins TRBV2 to TRBJ2-3; maybe TRBD2 (6 bases). V lost 4 bases and J lost 2, with 16 bases in between. In germline, CDR1 is SNHLY, CDR2 FYNNEI. The CDR3 runs 16 residues. Here the CDR3 reads CASSVLADQNTDTQYF. In DNA form, the CDR3 reads TGTGCCAGCAGTGTATTAGCGGATCAAAACACAGATACGCAGTATTTT. The complete variable domain, with remaining parts taken from reference TRBV2 and TRBJ2-3, reads EPEVTQTPSHQVTQMGQEVILRCVPISNHLYFYWYRQILGQKVEFLVSFYNNEISEKSEIFDDQFSVERPDGSNFTLKIRSTKLEDSAMYFCASSVLADQNTDTQYFGPGTRLTVL.

This chain connects TRBV6-6 to TRBJ2-7; 9 nucleotides agree with TRBD1. The V gene end was trimmed by 2 bases and the J gene end by 3 bases; junction bases not matched to a gene: 5. Germline V lookup: CDR1 MNHNY, CDR2 SVGAGI (reference sequence). CDR3 length: 15 residues. As DNA, the CDR3 is TGTGCCAGCAGTTACCGACAGGGGGGTGGCTACGAGCAGTACTTC. Its protein is CASSYRQGGGYEQYF.

V gene TRBV2 combines with J gene TRBJ2-1; 11 bases match TRBD2. Trimming removed 5 bases from V and 9 bases from J; junction bases left unmatched: 6. Germline lookup yields CDR1 SNHLY and CDR2 FYNNEI. This CDR3 contains 14 residues. DNA for the CDR3: TGTGCCAGCAGTTTAGCGGGGGGGCCACTTGAGCAGTTCTTC. Encoded protein: CASSLAGGPLEQFF. Full variable domain (outside the CDR3, taken from reference TRBV2 and TRBJ2-1): EPEVTQTPSHQVTQMGQEVILRCVPISNHLYFYWYRQILGQKVEFLVSFYNNEISEKSEIFDDQFSVERPDGSNFTLKIRSTKLEDSAMYFCASSLAGGPLEQFFGPGTRLTVL.

This chain uses TRBV19 with TRBJ2-5; unclear D gene. CDR1 LNHDA and CDR2 SQIVND come from the germline V gene (reference sequence). V lost 5 bases to trimming and J lost 4 bases, with 11 bases between them. The CDR3 spans 13 residues. In nucleotides, the CDR3 is TGTGCCAGTAGTGGCAGGTTGCGAGAGACCCAGTACTTC. Residues: CASSGRLRETQYF.

This sequence joins TRBV18 and TRBJ2-3; 10 bases map to TRBD2. CDR3 size: 17 residues. V shed 3 bases and J 4 bases; nucleotides not matched to a gene: 10. CDR1 is KGHSH and CDR2 is LQKENI in the germline V gene. The DNA of the CDR3 is TGTGCCAGCTCACCGCGTAGACTAGCGGGTAGGGCAGATACGCAGTATTTT. Its protein product is CASSPRRLAGRADTQYF.

The gene calls are TRBV2 and TRBJ2-7; 8 nucleotides match TRBD1. The CDR3 sequence is 14 residues long. Germline CDR1 reads SNHLY; CDR2 reads FYNNEI. The ends lost 4 bases at V and 3 bases at J; junction bases unmatched: 5. CDR3 in DNA: TGTGCCAGCAGTGTAGGGACAGGCTTCTACGAGCAGTACTTC. As protein: CASSVGTGFYEQYF.

The chain recombines TRBV4-2 with TRBJ1-4; perhaps TRBD1 as D (5 bases). CDR3 length equals 15 residues. The germline V gene encodes CDR1 LGHNA and CDR2 YNFKEQ. Trimming pared 4 bases from V and 0 bases from J, leaving 9 bases between. This CDR3 is CASSPGDATNEKLFF. CDR3 sequence (DNA): TGTGCCAGCAGCCCGGGGGACGCAACTAATGAAAAACTGTTTTTT.

The chain joins TRBV7-2 to TRBJ1-5, with TRBD1 matching 7 bases. In germline, CDR1 is SGHTA, CDR2 FQGNSA. This CDR3 has 13 amino acids. The ends lost 4 bases at V and 11 bases at J; junction bases unmatched: 8. CDR3 in DNA: TGTGCCAGCAGCTGGGACAGCGGTTTTGCCCAGCATTTT. This codes for CASSWDSGFAQHF.

The genes are TRBV27 and TRBJ1-2, with 7 bases matching TRBD1. The ends lost 6 bases at V and 4 bases at J; junction bases unmatched: 8. The CDR3 consists of 14 residues. Germline CDR1 and CDR2: MNHEY and SMNVEV (reference sequence). The CDR3 region has the DNA TGTGCCAGCAGACCAACAGGGGACCCCTATGGCTACACCTTC. This encodes CASRPTGDPYGYTF.

V gene TRBV4-3 combines with J gene TRBJ1-4, with D possibly matching TRBD1 (6 bases). V was shortened by 3 bases and J by 8 bases, with 13 bases between the two germline ends. From germline, CDR1 is LGHNA and CDR2 YSLEER. CDR3 length: 14 residues. CDR3 bases: TGCGCCAGCAGCCAGAACAGGGTAGGCGAAAAACTGTTTTTT. Translating it yields CASSQNRVGEKLFF.

The chain combines TRBV5-1 with TRBJ2-1, with 12 bases that match TRBD2. The CDR3 contains 19 residues. CDR1 is SGHRS, CDR2 YFSETQ, per germline. V lost 4 bases, J lost 0 bases, and 11 bases stayed unmatched. The chain's CDR3 is CASSRQILAGGSSYNEQFF. CDR3 bases: TGCGCCAGCAGCCGACAGATCCTAGCGGGAGGGAGCTCCTACAATGAGCAGTTCTTC.

The chain uses TRBV27 and TRBJ2-7, with 7 bases aligning to TRBD1. Germline CDR1 and CDR2: MNHEY and SMNVEV (reference sequence). V gave up 8 bases and J gave up 3 bases; unmatched junction bases: 7. This CDR3 spans 13 amino acids. The CDR3 loop reads CASRGDSYYEQYF. The CDR3 region has the DNA TGTGCCAGCCGAGGGGACAGCTACTACGAGCAGTACTTC.

The chain combines TRBV19 with TRBJ1-4; D gene unclear. Germline V gene data show CDR1 as LNHDA and CDR2 as SQIVND (reference sequence). The CDR3 length is 15 residues. V lost 2 bases and J 0 bases, leaving 7 bases between the germline ends. CDR3 sequence (DNA): TGTGCCAGTAGTATATCCGGTGCAACTAATGAAAAACTGTTTTTT. Its protein is CASSISGATNEKLFF.

The rearrangement joins TRBV4-3 to TRBJ2-1, with TRBD1 identical over 9 bases. Germline lookup yields CDR1 LGHNA and CDR2 YSLEER. The CDR3 is 18 residues long. The ends lost 4 bases at V and 8 bases at J; junction bases unmatched: 18. Here the CDR3 DNA reads TGCGCCAGCAGCCGAGTAAGCCGGGGACAGGGAGCGTCGGATGAGCAGTTCTTC. As protein: CASSRVSRGQGASDEQFF.

This chain connects TRBV9 to TRBJ2-7, with TRBD2 identical over 9 bases. CDR1 and CDR2 from the germline V gene are SGDLS and YYNGEE. CDR3 length: 14 residues. V was pared by 3 bases and J by 5 bases, with 6 bases of the junction left unmatched. The CDR3: CASSASGRRDEQYF. Written as DNA, the CDR3 is TGTGCCAGCAGCGCGAGCGGGAGGCGGGACGAGCAGTACTTC.

This sequence joins TRBV19 and TRBJ1-1; a weak D match, TRBD1 (5 bases). Germline CDR1 LNHDA, CDR2 SQIVND (reference sequence). The CDR3 totals 12 residues. The ends were cut back, 1 base at V and 9 bases at J, with 9 bases in the middle. DNA for the CDR3: TGTGCCAGTAGTATAGGCAGGGTTAAAGCTTTCTTT. Translation: CASSIGRVKAFF.

This chain's CDR3 is CASSPVQGAPSYEAFF. As DNA, the CDR3 is TGTGCCAGCTCACCCGTACAGGGGGCGCCGAGTTATGAAGCTTTCTTT. The chain joins TRBV18 to TRBJ1-1, with 9 nucleotides matching TRBD1. CDR3 length: 16 residues. The trim removed 3 bases at V and 7 bases at J, leaving 12 bases unmatched. Per germline, CDR1 KGHSH and CDR2 LQKENI.